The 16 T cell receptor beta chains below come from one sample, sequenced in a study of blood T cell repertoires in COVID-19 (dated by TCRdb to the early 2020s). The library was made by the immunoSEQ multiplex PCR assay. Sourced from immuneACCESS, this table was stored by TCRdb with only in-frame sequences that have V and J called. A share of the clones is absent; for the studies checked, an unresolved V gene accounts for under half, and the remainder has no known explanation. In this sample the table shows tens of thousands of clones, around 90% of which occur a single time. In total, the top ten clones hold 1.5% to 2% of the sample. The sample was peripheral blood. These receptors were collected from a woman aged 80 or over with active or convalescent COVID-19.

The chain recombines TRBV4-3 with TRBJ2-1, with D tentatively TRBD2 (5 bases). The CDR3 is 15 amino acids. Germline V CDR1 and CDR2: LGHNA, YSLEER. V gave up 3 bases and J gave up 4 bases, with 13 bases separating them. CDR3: CASSHKGLTYNEQFF. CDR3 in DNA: TGCGCCAGCAGCCACAAAGGACTCACATACAATGAGCAGTTCTTC.

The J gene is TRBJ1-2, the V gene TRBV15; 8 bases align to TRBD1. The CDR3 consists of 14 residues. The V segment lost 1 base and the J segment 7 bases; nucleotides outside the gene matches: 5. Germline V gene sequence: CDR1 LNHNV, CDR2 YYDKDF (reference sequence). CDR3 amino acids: CATSRGRGPGGYTF. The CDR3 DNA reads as TGTGCCACCAGCAGAGGCAGGGGGCCGGGTGGCTACACCTTC.

The CDR3 region is CASETGGGQPQHF. The CDR3 DNA sequence: TGTGCTAGTGAAACAGGGGGCGGTCAGCCCCAGCATTTT. V usage is TRBV12-5 and J usage is TRBJ1-5; 9 nucleotides line up with TRBD1. V dropped 7 bases and J dropped 6; count of bases not matched to a gene: 4. This CDR3 comprises 13 residues. CDR1 and CDR2 from the germline V gene are LGHNT and FRNRAP.

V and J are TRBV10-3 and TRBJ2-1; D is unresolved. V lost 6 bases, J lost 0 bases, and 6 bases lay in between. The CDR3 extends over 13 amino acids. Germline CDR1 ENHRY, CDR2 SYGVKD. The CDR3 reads CAISDSSYNEQFF. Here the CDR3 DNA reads TGTGCCATCAGCGATAGCTCCTACAATGAGCAGTTCTTC.

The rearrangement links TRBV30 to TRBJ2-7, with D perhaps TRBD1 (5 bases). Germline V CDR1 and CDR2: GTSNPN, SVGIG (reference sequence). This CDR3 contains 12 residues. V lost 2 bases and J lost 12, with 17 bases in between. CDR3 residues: CAWSTGPLQGYF. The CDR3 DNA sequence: TGTGCCTGGAGTACCGGGCCGCTCCAGGGGTACTTC.

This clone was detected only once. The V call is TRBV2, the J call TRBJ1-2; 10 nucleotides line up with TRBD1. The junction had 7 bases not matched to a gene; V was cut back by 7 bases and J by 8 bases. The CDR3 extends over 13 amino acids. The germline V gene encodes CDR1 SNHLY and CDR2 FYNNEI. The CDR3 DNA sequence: TGTGCCAGCAACCGAGGACAGGGGGGCGGCTACACCTTC. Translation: CASNRGQGGGYTF.

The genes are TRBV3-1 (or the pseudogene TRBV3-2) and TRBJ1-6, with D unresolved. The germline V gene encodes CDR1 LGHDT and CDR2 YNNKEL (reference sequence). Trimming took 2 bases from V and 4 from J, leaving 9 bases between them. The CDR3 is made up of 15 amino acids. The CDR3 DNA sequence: TGTGCCAGCAGCCAACTCAATGCGTATAATTCACCCCTCCACTTT. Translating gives CASSQLNAYNSPLHF.

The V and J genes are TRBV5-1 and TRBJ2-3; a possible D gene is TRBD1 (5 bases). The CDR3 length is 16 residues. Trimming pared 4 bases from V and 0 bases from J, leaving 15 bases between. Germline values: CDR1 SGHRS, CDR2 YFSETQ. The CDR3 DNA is TGCGCCAGCAGCACCAGTCAGGGTACTAGCACAGATACGCAGTATTTT. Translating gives CASSTSQGTSTDTQYF.

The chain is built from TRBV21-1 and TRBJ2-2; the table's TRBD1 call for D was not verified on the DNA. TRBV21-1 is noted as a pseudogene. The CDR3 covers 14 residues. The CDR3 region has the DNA TGTGCCAGAGCAGGGCTCTTGGGAACCGGGGAGCTGTTTTTT. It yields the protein CARAGLLGTGELFF.

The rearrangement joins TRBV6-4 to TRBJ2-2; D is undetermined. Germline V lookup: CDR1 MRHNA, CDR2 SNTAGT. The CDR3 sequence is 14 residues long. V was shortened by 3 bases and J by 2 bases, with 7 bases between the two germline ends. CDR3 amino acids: CASSDQANTGELFF. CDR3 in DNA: TGTGCCAGCAGTGATCAGGCCAACACCGGGGAGCTGTTTTTT.

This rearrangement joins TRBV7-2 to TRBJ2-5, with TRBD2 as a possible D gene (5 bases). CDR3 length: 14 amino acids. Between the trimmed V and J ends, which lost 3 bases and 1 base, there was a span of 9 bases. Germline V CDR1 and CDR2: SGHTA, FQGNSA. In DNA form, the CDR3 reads TGTGCCAGCAGCTTTTACACTAGCCAAGAGACCCAGTACTTC. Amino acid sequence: CASSFYTSQETQYF.

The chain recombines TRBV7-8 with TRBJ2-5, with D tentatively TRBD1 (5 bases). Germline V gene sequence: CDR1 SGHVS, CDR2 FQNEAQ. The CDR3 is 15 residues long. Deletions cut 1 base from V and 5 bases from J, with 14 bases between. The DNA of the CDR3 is TGTGCCAGCAGCTTAGATTATTGGGGCCGGGAGACCCAGTACTTC. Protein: CASSLDYWGRETQYF.

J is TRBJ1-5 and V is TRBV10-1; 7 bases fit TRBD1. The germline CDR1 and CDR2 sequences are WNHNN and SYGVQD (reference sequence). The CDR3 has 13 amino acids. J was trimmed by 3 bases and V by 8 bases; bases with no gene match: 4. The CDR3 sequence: CASDRVPNQPQHF. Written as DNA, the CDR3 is TGCGCCAGCGACAGGGTCCCCAATCAGCCCCAGCATTTT.

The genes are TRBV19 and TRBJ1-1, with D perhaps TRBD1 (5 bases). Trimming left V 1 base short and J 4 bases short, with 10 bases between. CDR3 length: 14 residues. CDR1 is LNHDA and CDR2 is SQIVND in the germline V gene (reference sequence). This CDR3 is CASSIVPGVTEAFF. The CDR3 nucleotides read TGTGCCAGTAGTATAGTTCCGGGGGTCACTGAAGCTTTCTTT.

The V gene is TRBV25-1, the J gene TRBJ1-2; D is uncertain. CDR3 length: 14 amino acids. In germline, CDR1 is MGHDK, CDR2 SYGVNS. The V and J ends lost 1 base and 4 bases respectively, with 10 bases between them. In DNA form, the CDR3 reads TGTGCCAGCAGTGAATTTAGCGGTGGCTATGGCTACACCTTC. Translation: CASSEFSGGYGYTF.

The chain's CDR3 is CAWGGQGSGANVLTF. The CDR3 region has the DNA TGTGCCTGGGGGGGACAGGGCTCTGGGGCCAACGTCCTGACTTTC. The rearrangement joins TRBV30 to TRBJ2-6; 9 bases are a match to TRBD1. This CDR3 spans 15 amino acids. After removal of 5 bases from V and 0 bases from J, the junction contained 2 bases not matched to a gene. Looked up from germline, CDR1 is GTSNPN and CDR2 is SVGIG (reference sequence). The complete variable domain, with remaining parts taken from reference TRBV30 and TRBJ2-6, reads SQTIHQWPATLVQPVGSPLSLECTVEGTSNPNLYWYRQAAGRGLQLLFYSVGIGQISSEVPQNLSASRPQDRQFILSSKKLLLSDSGFYLCAWGGQGSGANVLTFGAGSRLTVL.